A single sample is the source of the 30 T cell receptor beta chains below, sequenced in a study of TIL therapy for anti-PD-1-resistant metastatic lung cancer. Sequencing used immunoSEQ v3. Generated by immunoSEQ multiplex PCR, the TCRdb table keeps only in-frame clones and is missing some. This sample has about 47,000 clones; 80% to 90% occur once, and the top ten carry more than 4.5%. Time point denoted: pre-treatment sample, taken before nivolumab and TIL therapy. Sequencing used blood, obtained at baseline. The origin of the receptors is a person between 25 and 80 years old with non-small cell lung cancer.

This clone has just one count. The chain links TRBV2 to TRBJ1-2, with D uncertain. The CDR3 covers 12 residues. CDR1 and CDR2 from the germline V gene are SNHLY and FYNNEI. The V end was cut by 6 bases, the J end by 7 bases, with 12 bases between. In DNA, the CDR3 is TGTGCCAGCAGGCGTGAGGGTCTTGGCTACACCTTC. Amino acids: CASRREGLGYTF. The complete variable domain, with remaining parts taken from reference TRBV2 and TRBJ1-2, reads EPEVTQTPSHQVTQMGQEVILRCVPISNHLYFYWYRQILGQKVEFLVSFYNNEISEKSEIFDDQFSVERPDGSNFTLKIRSTKLEDSAMYFCASRREGLGYTFGSGTRLTVV.

The V and J genes are TRBV4-3 and TRBJ2-3, with 7 bases identical to TRBD1. The V and J ends lost 4 bases and 0 bases, in that order; junction bases with no gene match: 4. CDR3 length: 15 amino acids. Germline V CDR1 and CDR2: LGHNA, YSLEER. The CDR3 sequence: CASSRYRGSTDTQYF. CDR3 DNA sequence: TGCGCCAGCAGCCGATACAGGGGTAGCACAGATACGCAGTATTTT.

In this sample, this clone turned up once. The gene calls are TRBV10-3 and TRBJ2-7; 11 bases map to TRBD2. The germline CDR1 and CDR2 sequences are ENHRY and SYGVKD. This CDR3 has 14 amino acids. Trimming removed 4 bases from V and 3 bases from J; junction bases left unmatched: 2. The CDR3 loop reads CAISVTSGSYEQYF. DNA of the CDR3: TGTGCCATCAGTGTAACTAGCGGGAGCTACGAGCAGTACTTC.

V gene TRBV7-2 combines with J gene TRBJ2-1; 14 nucleotides line up with TRBD2. Germline V gene data show CDR1 as SGHTA and CDR2 as FQGNSA. This CDR3 comprises 14 residues. With V trimmed by 3 bases and J by 14 bases, 6 bases remained unmatched. CDR3 region: CASSFKTSGGGKFF. The CDR3 nucleotides read TGTGCCAGCAGCTTTAAGACTAGCGGGGGGGGTAAGTTCTTC.

The rearrangement links TRBV5-1 to TRBJ2-7; TRBD1 agrees at 12 bases. CDR3 size: 15 residues. With V trimmed by 0 bases and J by 5 bases, 3 bases remained unmatched. Per germline, CDR1 SGHRS and CDR2 YFSETQ. CDR3 in amino acids: CASSLEGTGGNEQYF. CDR3 nucleotides: TGCGCCAGCAGCTTGGAAGGGACAGGGGGCAACGAGCAGTACTTC.

The V gene is TRBV27, the J gene TRBJ2-1; no definite D call. Germline CDR1 and CDR2: MNHEY and SMNVEV (reference sequence). The CDR3 sequence is 14 residues long. V gave up 5 bases and J gave up 7 bases, with 15 bases separating them. The chain's CDR3 is CASSTQQGWNEQFF. The CDR3 DNA reads TGTGCCAGCAGTACGCAACAAGGTTGGAATGAGCAGTTCTTC.

The chain carries TRBV7-9 and TRBJ2-2; D is perhaps TRBD2 (5 bases). CDR3 length: 17 amino acids. Germline V gives CDR1 SEHNR, CDR2 FQNEAQ (reference sequence). The germline V and J ends were trimmed by 2 bases and 0 bases, with 13 bases remaining between them. The CDR3 bases are TGTGCCAGCAGCTTAAACCTCCGAGGGCCGAACACCGGGGAGCTGTTTTTT. This encodes CASSLNLRGPNTGELFF.

CDR3 DNA sequence: TGCGCCAGCAGCCCTGAATACGGCAGGGGAAATCAGCCCCAGCATTTT. This gives the protein CASSPEYGRGNQPQHF. V and J are TRBV4-1 and TRBJ1-5, with D perhaps matching TRBD1 (6 bases). Germline loops: CDR1 MGHRA, CDR2 YSYEKL. Trimming cost V 4 bases and J 4 bases, with 17 bases left between them. The CDR3 contains 16 residues.

The chain carries TRBV24-1 and TRBJ2-2; D is unclear. Germline values: CDR1 KGHDR, CDR2 SFDVKD. CDR3 length equals 14 residues. V was shortened by 2 bases and J by 0 bases, with 3 bases between the two germline ends. The CDR3 coding sequence is TGTGCCACCAGTGATTATCCGAACACCGGGGAGCTGTTTTTT. Amino acid sequence: CATSDYPNTGELFF.

The chain uses TRBV4-2 and TRBJ2-7; D may be TRBD1 or TRBD2 (7 bases each). The V end lost 0 bases, the J end lost 2 bases, and 17 bases lay between the germline ends. This CDR3 comprises 17 residues. Per germline, CDR1 LGHNA and CDR2 YNFKEQ. The CDR3 coding sequence is TGTGCCAGCAGCCAAGAGGGAGGGCAGGGGGGCCCCTACGAGCAGTACTTC. Its protein is CASSQEGGQGGPYEQYF.

This clone appeared a single time. The chain combines TRBV29-1 with TRBJ1-5; the D gene is possibly TRBD1 (6 bases). The CDR3 runs to 12 residues. Trimming cost V 7 bases and J 3 bases, with 10 bases left between them. CDR1 is SQVTM and CDR2 is ANQGSEA in the germline V gene. The CDR3 DNA reads as TGCAGCGCAGGGACACACAATCAGCCCCAGCATTTT. Its translation is CSAGTHNQPQHF. The full variable domain, in which reference TRBV29-1 and TRBJ1-5 provide the parts outside the CDR3, is SAVISQKPSRDICQRGTSLTIQCQVDSQVTMMFWYRQQPGQSLTLIATANQGSEATYESGFVIDKFPISRPNLTFSTLTVSNMSPEDSSIYLCSAGTHNQPQHFGDGTRLSIL.

Remarks on this clone: The junction differs from germline at one of its ends, possibly a read error. The V gene is TRBV10-2, the J gene TRBJ2-3, with D perhaps matching TRBD2 (5 bases). Germline loops: CDR1 WSHSY, CDR2 SAAADI. The CDR3 extends over 15 amino acids. CDR3 nucleotide sequence: TGCGCCAGCAATGAGGGAACCAGGTGGGGAGATACGCAGTATTTT. It is translated as CASNEGTRWGDTQYF.

The rearrangement uses TRBV30 and TRBJ2-3; TRBD1 is a possible D gene (6 bases). This CDR3 spans 15 amino acids. The germline CDR1 and CDR2 sequences are GTSNPN and SVGIG (reference sequence). Trimming shortened V by 2 bases and J by 3 bases, and 15 bases separated the two germline ends. CDR3 loop: CAWSRSGVSTDTQYF. CDR3 sequence (DNA): TGTGCCTGGAGTAGGTCAGGGGTTTCGACAGATACGCAGTATTTT.

V and J are TRBV28 and TRBJ1-1, with D perhaps matching TRBD1 (6 bases). V was pared by 2 bases and J by 1 base, with 8 bases between. This CDR3 contains 14 residues. CDR1 and CDR2 from the germline V gene are MDHEN and SYDVKM. The CDR3 sequence is CASSLTRGNTEAFF. CDR3 nucleotide sequence: TGTGCCAGCAGTTTAACCAGGGGGAACACTGAAGCTTTCTTT. The whole variable domain, filled in from reference TRBV28 and TRBJ1-1, reads DVKVTQSSRYLVKRTGEKVFLECVQDMDHENMFWYRQDPGLGLRLIYFSYDVKMKEKGDIPEGYSVSREKKERFSLILESASTNQTSMYLCASSLTRGNTEAFFGQGTRLTVV.

The rearrangement links TRBV25-1 to TRBJ1-1; 7 bases fit TRBD1. Germline CDR1 MGHDK, CDR2 SYGVNS. Trimming at V came to 10 bases and at J to 4 bases, leaving 6 bases not matched to a gene. The CDR3 is 12 amino acids. The CDR3 bases are TGTGCCACCATCGGGACAGTCACTGAAGCTTTCTTT. Its protein product is CATIGTVTEAFF. The variable domain in full, completed from reference TRBV25-1 and TRBJ1-1, reads EADIYQTPRYLVIGTGKKITLECSQTMGHDKMYWYQQDPGMELHLIHYSYGVNSTEKGDLSSESTVSRIRTEHFPLTLESARPSHTSQYLCATIGTVTEAFFGQGTRLTVV.

The V and J genes are TRBV6-5 and TRBJ1-5; 8 bases are shared with TRBD1. The CDR3 length is 16 residues. Per germline, CDR1 MNHEY and CDR2 SVGAGI. With 4 bases clipped from V and 2 bases from J, the junction kept 7 bases outside the gene matches. CDR3 coding DNA: TGTGCCAGCAGTTCCCGTACAGGGGGAGGCAATCAGCCCCAGCATTTT. Translating it yields CASSSRTGGGNQPQHF.

The chain employs TRBV6-2 or TRBV6-3 and TRBJ2-3, with 9 bases that match TRBD1. J lost 2 bases, V lost 2 bases, and 5 bases had no gene match. CDR1 and CDR2 from the germline V gene are MNHEY and SVGEGT. CDR3 size: 16 residues. The CDR3, as DNA: TGTGCCAGCAGTTACCCGACAGGGGGACTCACAGATACGCAGTATTTT. It specifies CASSYPTGGLTDTQYF.

The chain employs TRBV6-2 or TRBV6-3 and TRBJ2-3; perhaps TRBD2 as D (6 bases). The CDR3 totals 17 residues. Trimming stripped 1 base from V and 0 bases from J, with 14 bases between. Per the germline V gene, CDR1 is MNHEY and CDR2 is SVGEGT. The CDR3, as DNA: TGTGCCAGCAGTTACTTCCTGGGAGGACGAAGCACAGATACGCAGTATTTT. Its protein product is CASSYFLGGRSTDTQYF.

This sequence joins TRBV9 and TRBJ1-4; 7 nucleotides align to TRBD1. V shed 0 bases and J 5 bases; nucleotides not matched to a gene: 13. The CDR3 sequence is 18 residues long. CDR1 and CDR2 (germline): SGDLS, YYNGEE. The CDR3 coding sequence is TGTGCCAGCAGCGTAGGCCTCCCCGGAGGGGGCCTAAATGAAAAACTGTTTTTT. Translation: CASSVGLPGGGLNEKLFF.

V is TRBV7-3 and J is TRBJ2-1, with 12 bases fitting TRBD2. The CDR3 sequence is 22 residues long. The junction had 16 bases not matched to a gene; V was cut back by 1 base and J by 0 bases. Germline CDR1 is SGHTA and CDR2 is FQGTGA. CDR3 nucleotides: TGTGCCAGCAGCTTAATAGGGATACTAGCGGGAGGCCCTAGTAGCTCCTACAATGAGCAGTTCTTC. It encodes CASSLIGILAGGPSSSYNEQFF.

The rearrangement joins TRBV27 to TRBJ1-5; D is ambiguous. Trimming removed 3 bases from V and 0 bases from J, with 6 bases in between. The CDR3 length is 14 residues. Germline assignment: CDR1 MNHEY and CDR2 SMNVEV (reference sequence). The CDR3 region is CASSFLGSNQPQHF. The CDR3 region has the DNA TGTGCCAGCAGTTTTCTAGGTAGCAATCAGCCCCAGCATTTT.

This clone has only a few counts. The chain carries TRBV5-1 and TRBJ2-1; TRBD1 matches at 11 bases. J gave up 6 bases and V 5 bases, and 4 bases lay outside the gene matches. Looked up from germline, CDR1 is SGHRS and CDR2 is YFSETQ. The length of the CDR3 is 14 residues. CDR3 residues: CASSLGQGGNEQFF. CDR3 nucleotides: TGCGCCAGCAGTCTGGGACAGGGGGGCAATGAGCAGTTCTTC.

The chain employs TRBV12-3 or TRBV12-4 and TRBJ1-4; no clear D. Trimming left V 6 bases short and J 6 bases short, with 11 bases between. The CDR3 spans 13 residues. The CDR3 protein is CASRSEEDEKLFF. The CDR3 DNA reads TGTGCCAGCAGGTCCGAAGAGGATGAAAAACTGTTTTTT.

This chain connects TRBV4-3 to TRBJ1-6; D may be TRBD1 (5 bases). Germline lookup yields CDR1 LGHNA and CDR2 YSLEER. V lost 4 bases, J lost 8 bases, and 21 bases lay in between. CDR3 size: 17 residues. As DNA, the CDR3 is TGCGCCAGCAGCCCAGACACCGGGACCCAGAGGGATTCACCCCTCCACTTT. It translates to CASSPDTGTQRDSPLHF.

Turning to this clone: A read error may account for a junction end that differs from germline. The same CDR3 can be traced to other DNA sequences in this sample. The CDR3 region has the DNA TGTGCCAGCAGTTTACAGGGGAACACTGAGGCTTTCTTT. It translates to CASSLQGNTEAFF. This chain links TRBV28 with TRBJ1-1; tentatively, D is TRBD1 (6 bases). The CDR3 contains 13 residues. Germline assignment: CDR1 MDHEN and CDR2 SYDVKM. Supplemented by reference TRBV28 and TRBJ1-1, the full variable domain reads DVKVTQSSRYLVKRTGEKVFLECVQDMDHENMFWYRQDPGLGLRLIYFSYDVKMKEKGDIPEGYSVSREKKERFSLILESASTNQTSMYLCASSLQGNTEAFFGQGTRLTVV.

This clone has just a few counts. The rearrangement links TRBV7-2 to TRBJ2-2; no firm D call. The CDR3 extends over 15 amino acids. V was pared by 5 bases and J by 1 base, with 11 bases between. The germline V gene has CDR1 SGHTA and CDR2 FQGNSA. The CDR3 loop reads CASSLGRLNTGELFF. CDR3 coding DNA: TGTGCCAGCAGCCTAGGGCGCCTGAACACCGGGGAGCTGTTTTTT.

Remarks on this clone: At one end the junction does not follow the germline gene, possibly because of a read error. V gene TRBV19 combines with J gene TRBJ1-4; no reliable D call. The length of the CDR3 is 13 residues. CDR1 is LNHDA and CDR2 is SQIVND in the germline V gene (reference sequence). CDR3 region: CASSIAGNEELFF. Here the CDR3 DNA reads TGTGCCAGTAGTATTGCCGGAAATGAAGAACTGTTTTTT.

The gene calls are TRBV30 and TRBJ2-4, with D perhaps matching TRBD1 or TRBD2 (5 bases each). Trimming took off 5 bases at V and 7 bases at J, with 21 bases between the two ends. The germline gives CDR1 GTSNPN, CDR2 SVGIG (reference sequence). The CDR3 has 15 amino acids. CDR3 region: CAWGSTGASGNIQYF. In DNA, the CDR3 is TGTGCCTGGGGTTCAACCGGGGCGTCAGGGAACATTCAGTACTTC.

This chain uses TRBV27 with TRBJ2-7; 7 positions agree with TRBD1. Germline trimming cut 4 bases from V and 2 bases from J; bases unmatched to any gene: 5. CDR3 length equals 14 residues. Per germline, CDR1 MNHEY and CDR2 SMNVEV (reference sequence). In DNA form, the CDR3 reads TGTGCCAGCAGTTCCCCGGGACAGCCCTACGAGCAGTACTTC. Its protein product is CASSSPGQPYEQYF.

This clone was observed a handful of times. The chain links TRBV7-8 to TRBJ1-5; D may be TRBD1 (6 bases). In germline, CDR1 is SGHVS, CDR2 FQNEAQ. This CDR3 is built from 16 residues. Trimming took 5 bases from V and 0 from J, leaving 14 bases between them. The CDR3 spells CASSPGTLYSNQPQHF. The CDR3 region has the DNA TGTGCCAGCAGCCCCGGGACACTTTATAGCAATCAGCCCCAGCATTTT.